This TCR beta chain originates from a study of blood T cell repertoires in COVID-19. V gave up 5 bases and J gave up 1 base; unmatched junction bases: 9. Germline CDR1 and CDR2: SGHAT and FQNNGV. This CDR3 contains 16 residues. Measured with immunoSEQ multiplex PCR; TCRdb has only the in-frame clones, and not every one. The data show 180,000 or so clones, with 90% seen just once and 0.62% held by the top ten. The sequenced sample consisted of peripheral blood. The chain is built from TRBV11-2 and TRBJ2-3, with 7 bases aligning to TRBD2. The source of this sequence is a man aged 50 or older with acute or convalescent COVID-19. As DNA, the CDR3 is TGTGCCAGCAGCGGAAGACTAGCTGGAGGCACAGATACGCAGTATTTT. This encodes CASSGRLAGGTDTQYF.